The source of this TCR beta chain is a study of blood T cells in healthy people across ages. Study results and caveats: Aged donors had fewer naive CD4+ cells and lower diversity than long-lived donors. Reliance upon unsorted PBMCs precluded definitive naive versus antigen-experienced comparison.

Together with a sample-barcoded 5' primer, a J-beta primer mix was included in a second PCR lasting about 7 to 12 cycles. TCRdb reprocessed the 5' RACE reads via MiXCR and lists one record per CDR3 protein. The sample records about 1,500,000 distinct CDR3 sequences, 42% being singletons. As to this clonotype: What it recognizes is unknown.

Extraction of total RNA produced a minimum of 5 micrograms from each sample. This CDR3 has 14 residues. The germline CDR1 and CDR2 sequences are MNHNS and SASEGT. V and J are TRBV6-1 and TRBJ2-4, with a tentative D call TRBD2 (6 bases). TRBJ2-7 explains the end of the DNA better; the J call may be wrong. The sequencing sample was made of blood. The receptor was isolated from a woman aged 18-30 years in good health. The CDR3 nucleotides read TGTGCCAGCAGTGGCGGGATCTTTGGTTACGAGCAGTACTTC. Its protein product is CASSGGIFGYEQYF.